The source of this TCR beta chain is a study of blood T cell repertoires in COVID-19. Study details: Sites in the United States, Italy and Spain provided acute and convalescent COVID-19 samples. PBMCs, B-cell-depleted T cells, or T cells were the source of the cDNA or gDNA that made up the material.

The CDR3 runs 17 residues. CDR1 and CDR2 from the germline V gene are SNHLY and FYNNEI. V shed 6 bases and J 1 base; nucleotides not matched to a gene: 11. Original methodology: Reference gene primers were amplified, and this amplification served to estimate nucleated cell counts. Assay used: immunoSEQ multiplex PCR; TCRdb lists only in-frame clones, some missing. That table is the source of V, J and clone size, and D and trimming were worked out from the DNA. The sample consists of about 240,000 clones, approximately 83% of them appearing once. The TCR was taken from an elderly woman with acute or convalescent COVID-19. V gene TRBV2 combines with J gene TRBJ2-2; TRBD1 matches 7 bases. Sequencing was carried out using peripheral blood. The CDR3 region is CASSVIGGLMNTGELFF. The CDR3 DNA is TGTGCCAGCAGCGTCATAGGGGGCCTTATGAACACCGGGGAGCTGTTTTTT.